This entry features one TCR beta chain sequence. Its specificity is unknown. The data stem from a study of CD8 T cells in ankylosing spondylitis. Study results and limitations: Eight or nine highly homologous variants made up a TCR beta motif that seemed to typify ankylosing spondylitis blood. In reactive arthritis synovial fluid and blood, some motif variants had been reported before. There was reportedly significant enrichment of clones that were disease-linked in matched ankylosing spondylitis synovial fluid.

Quantitative 5'-RACE was performed with molecular barcodes, and it yielded the TCR beta libraries. TCRdb re-called the 5' RACE reads with MiXCR, one entry per CDR3 protein. The sample has more than 500,000 distinct CDR3 sequences; under 5.5% are singletons. The specimen was blood, either unsorted or a sorted T cell fraction (not recorded which). The sequence came from a male donor with ankylosing spondylitis.

The DNA of the CDR3 is TGCGCCAGCAGCCAAGTACAGGGAGCCCAGCCCCAGCATTTT. Amino acid sequence: CASSQVQGAQPQHF. The chain couples TRBV4-3 to TRBJ1-5; D perhaps matches TRBD1 (6 bases). Germline V gene lookup returns CDR1 LGHNA and CDR2 YSLEER. Trimming left V 1 base short and J 7 bases short, with 11 bases between. The CDR3 loop spans 14 amino acids.